The source of this T cell receptor beta chain is a study of regulatory T cells in long-lasting Graves disease. About the study: Less than 3 months of antithyroid drugs had been taken by newly diagnosed Graves' patients.

CDR3-region Arm-PCR and iRepertoire HTBI primers produced the TCR beta libraries. One entry per CDR3 protein, called by TCRdb with MiXCR from the multiplex PCR reads. The sample holds roughly 320,000 distinct CDR3 sequences, 16% seen once. This clonotype was recorded many times. With 3 bases removed from V and 4 bases from J, the gap between germline ends came to 10 bases. The CDR3 is 14 residues long. Germline lookup yields CDR1 KGHSH and CDR2 LQKENI. Sample time point: newly diagnosed GD, antithyroid drugs for less than 3 months. From PBMCs, RNA was extracted and then used to make the TCR library. This sample also belongs to another study, concerning T cells in Graves' hyperthyroidism and ophthalmopathy. As reported in that work: No ophthalmopathy progression within 18 months constituted stable Graves' hyperthyroidism. Patients were excluded because of uncontrolled infection, other autoimmune disease, pregnancy or lactation.

This receptor was obtained from a man aged 40-49 years with Graves disease. The chain couples TRBV18 to TRBJ1-3, with D maybe TRBD1 (5 bases). The sample was peripheral blood mononuclear cells (PBMCs), taken at new diagnosis, from a patient treated with antithyroid drugs. The CDR3 loop reads CASSPGDRGNTIYF. The DNA of the CDR3 is TGTGCCAGCTCACCGGGGGACCGAGGAAACACCATATATTTT.